This record concerns one T cell receptor beta chain sequence. The table came from immunoSEQ multiplex PCR; TCRdb's copy has only in-frame clones and leaves some out. The sample has about 470,000 clones, roughly 77% seen once. Trimming cost V 2 bases and J 5 bases, with 6 bases left between them. The CDR3 has 13 amino acids. CDR1 is MNHEY and CDR2 is SVGAGI in the germline V gene. This sample is drawn from a study of shared clonotypes between healthy human individuals. This clonotype originated in a woman aged 40-49 years in good health. Some clones in this sample may be carry-over from other donors' samples. The chain joins TRBV6-5 to TRBJ1-4; D call uncertain. Sample: PBMCs. The CDR3 bases are TGTGCCAGCAGTTACGGAAGCAATGAAAAACTGTTTTTT. Translated, it gives CASSYGSNEKLFF.